This T cell receptor (beta chain) was captured in a study of identical twins. Template switching added a universal primer site, and cDNA bore unique molecular identifiers. One entry per CDR3 protein results from TCRdb running MiXCR on the 5' RACE reads. The sample carries 220,000 or so distinct CDR3 sequences, around 6.6% recorded once. V trimming: 5 bases; J trimming: 3 bases; junction bases outside the gene matches: 10. The CDR3 is 16 amino acids. Germline V CDR1 and CDR2: MGHDK, SYGVNS. The study's findings and limits: Within cord blood, abundant beta clonotypes carried fewer insertions, but memory repertoires showed no such trend. Modelling underestimated the level of out-of-frame TCR alpha sharing observed in monozygotic twins.

As concerns this clonotype: The antigen remains unidentified.

Separately, the same data were catalogued under a study of yellow fever vaccine responses in identical twins.

The clonotype originates from a woman younger than 35 in good health. The material sequenced was memory (CD45RO+) T cells sorted from blood. This rearrangement joins TRBV25-1 to TRBJ2-1, with 7 bases matching TRBD2. The CDR3 region has the DNA TGTGCCAGCAGTTCCCATTGGGGCGGGAGCTACAATGAGCAGTTCTTC. Protein product: CASSSHWGGSYNEQFF.